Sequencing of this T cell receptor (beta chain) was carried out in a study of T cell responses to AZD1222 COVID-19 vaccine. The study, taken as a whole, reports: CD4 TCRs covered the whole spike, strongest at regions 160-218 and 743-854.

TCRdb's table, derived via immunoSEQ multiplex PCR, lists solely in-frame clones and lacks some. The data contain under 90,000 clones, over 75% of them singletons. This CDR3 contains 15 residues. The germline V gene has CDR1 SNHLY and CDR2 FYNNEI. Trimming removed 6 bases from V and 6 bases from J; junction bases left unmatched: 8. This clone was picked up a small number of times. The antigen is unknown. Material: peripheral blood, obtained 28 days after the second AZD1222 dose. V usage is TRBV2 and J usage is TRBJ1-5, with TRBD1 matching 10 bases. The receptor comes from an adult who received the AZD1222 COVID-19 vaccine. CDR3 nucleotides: TGTGCCAGCAGCATCGAGACAGGGGGCTTTCAGCCCCAGCATTTT. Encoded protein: CASSIETGGFQPQHF.